These 10 T cell receptor beta chains were all obtained from the same sample, sequenced in a study of spatial heterogeneity in lung cancer (dated by TCRdb to about 2019). What the time point label conveys for this sample: sample taken at primary tumor resection. These TCRs are of unknown antigen specificity. General conclusions and limits of the study: A correlation was observed between the number of expanded intratumoral alpha and beta TCRs and the tumor nonsynonymous mutation count.

Library generation was performed with 5' RACE. TCRdb names NextSeq 500 as the instrument used. Clones were called with MiXCR by TCRdb after fastp trimmed the public reads at Q25, and only in-frame beta chains were retained. All rows with the same CDR3 protein become a single entry with the most common DNA and genes. The sample includes about 7,000 distinct CDR3 sequences, with about an eighth observed a single time. The ten most abundant clones make up roughly 8% of the sample. This sample comprised lung tumor tissue, obtained at surgery. Receptors were obtained from a male donor with early-stage non-small cell lung cancer.

By share, this clonotype ranks as medium-sized. This beta chain represents an off-target read in a library built for alpha chains; its size is of limited meaning. This chain connects TRBV27 to TRBJ2-7, with 7 bases aligning to TRBD2. This CDR3 region has 14 residues. The junction had 5 bases not matched to a gene; V was cut back by 3 bases and J by 3 bases. CDR1 is MNHEY and CDR2 is SMNVEV in the germline V gene (reference sequence). CDR3 loop: CASSFGRGVYEQYF. CDR3 nucleotides: TGTGCCAGCAGTTTTGGGAGGGGAGTCTACGAGCAGTACTTC.

By frequency in the sample, this clonotype is medium-sized. This beta chain represents an off-target read in a library built for alpha chains; its size is of limited meaning. The chain recombines TRBV20-1 with TRBJ2-7; D gene uncertain. CDR1 is DFQATT, CDR2 SNEGSKA, per germline (reference sequence). CDR3 length: 13 amino acids. Trimming pared 3 bases from V and 7 bases from J, leaving 16 bases between. CDR3 sequence (DNA): TGCAGTGCTAGTCACCCGGCCGAGTGGGAGCAGTACTTC. As protein: CSASHPAEWEQYF.

This clonotype was recorded at least ten times. A junction end diverges from the germline sequence, so it may reflect a read error. The library was prepared for alpha chains; this beta chain is a stray read, so its frequency means little. The J gene is TRBJ2-1, the V gene TRBV5-1; TRBD1 aligns across 7 bases. The germline V gene encodes CDR1 SGHRS and CDR2 YFSETQ. The CDR3 loop spans 14 amino acids. CDR3 protein: CASSLRGPYYEQFF. CDR3 coding DNA: TGCGCCAGCAGCTTAAGGGGGCCCTACTATGAGCAGTTCTTC.

This clonotype was counted at least ten times. Because this beta chain is a stray read in a library intended to capture alpha chains, its abundance should not be given much weight. The chain carries TRBV7-2 and TRBJ1-2; the D gene is possibly TRBD1 (6 bases). CDR1 and CDR2 (germline): SGHTA, FQGNSA. V was pared by 4 bases and J by 6 bases, with 15 bases between. CDR3 length: 14 amino acids. In DNA, the CDR3 is TGTGCCAGCAGCTCCCCAAACGCAGGGGATGGCTACACCTTC. The encoded protein is CASSSPNAGDGYTF.

This clonotype was counted at least ten times. This beta chain represents an off-target read in a library built for alpha chains; its size is of limited meaning. V gene TRBV20-1 combines with J gene TRBJ2-2; D may match TRBD1 or TRBD2 (5 bases each). This CDR3 has 15 residues. V dropped 6 bases and J dropped 2 bases, with 16 bases sitting between them. CDR1 is DFQATT and CDR2 is SNEGSKA in the germline V gene (reference sequence). The chain's CDR3 is CSAGTGTGNTGELFF. The CDR3 nucleotides read TGCAGTGCAGGTACCGGGACCGGAAACACCGGGGAGCTGTTTTTT.

This clonotype appeared many times. This beta chain lies outside the target of a library built for alpha chains; its clone size means little. The chain combines TRBV29-1 with TRBJ1-5; D is unresolved. V was clipped by 7 bases and J by 0 bases, with 19 bases between them. CDR1 is SQVTM, CDR2 ANQGSEA, per germline. The CDR3 runs 16 residues. Written as DNA, the CDR3 is TGCAGCGCCCCCCCGTGGACTAGGTATAGCAATCAGCCCCAGCATTTT. It specifies CSAPPWTRYSNQPQHF.

For this clonotype: The library was prepared for alpha chains; this beta chain is a stray read, so its frequency means little. The V gene is TRBV29-1, the J gene TRBJ2-4, with 10 positions matching TRBD1. Germline lookup yields CDR1 SQVTM and CDR2 ANQGSEA. This CDR3 spans 13 amino acids. J was trimmed by 9 bases and V by 4 bases; bases with no gene match: 6. CDR3 DNA sequence: TGCAGCGTTGGAGGGACAGGGGTTACCATTCAGTACTTC. Its translation is CSVGGTGVTIQYF.

This clonotype was picked up many times. Because the library targeted alpha chains, this beta chain is an off-target read whose size means little. This sequence joins TRBV10-3 and TRBJ1-6; 8 nucleotides agree with TRBD1. Per germline, CDR1 ENHRY and CDR2 SYGVKD. The CDR3 is 17 amino acids. The trim removed 2 bases at V and 7 bases at J, leaving 10 bases unmatched. The CDR3 DNA sequence: TGTGCCATCAGTGAGCGGGGCCTGACAGGGGTAAATTCACCCCTCCACTTT. Its protein product is CAISERGLTGVNSPLHF.

This clonotype was counted many times. Because the library targeted alpha chains, this beta chain is an off-target read whose size means little. The chain recombines TRBV12-3 or TRBV12-4 with TRBJ1-1; tentatively, D is TRBD1 (5 bases). There are 14 residues in the CDR3. Trimming removed 3 bases at V and 6 bases at J, with 14 bases between. As DNA, the CDR3 is TGTGCCAGCAGTTTGTCGGGGGGGAGAGCTGAAGCTTTCTTT. This sequence encodes CASSLSGGRAEAFF.

In its sample, this clonotype was seen many times. This beta chain is a stray sequence in a library constructed for alpha chains; its clone size is not meaningful. The genes are TRBV7-9 and TRBJ2-4, with TRBD2 identical over 9 bases. Germline V lookup: CDR1 SEHNR, CDR2 FQNEAQ (reference sequence). V lost 5 bases and J lost 4; bases outside the gene matches: 9. The CDR3 covers 16 residues. The CDR3 DNA sequence: TGTGCCAGCAGCGCTCTAGCGGGACGGGATAAAAACATTCAGTACTTC. Encoded protein: CASSALAGRDKNIQYF.